The sample holds one count of the clone carrying this T cell receptor beta chain. Its matching antigen is unknown. Libraries were prepared by immunoSEQ multiplex PCR; TCRdb keeps only in-frame clonotypes and omits some of them. The table lists 120,000 to 150,000 clones, around 90% of them singletons, with 4.5% in the top ten. The record originates from a study of cytomegalovirus exposure and HLA in healthy donors. Whole-study findings and limits: The investigators catalogued 150 to 200 TCR beta chains as cytomegalovirus-associated. Some public TCRs appeared in many individuals, while most sequences were rare.

There are 15 residues in the CDR3. V lost 3 bases to trimming and J lost 6 bases, with 17 bases between them. Germline V gene sequence: CDR1 PRHDT, CDR2 FYEKMQ (reference sequence). The chain recombines TRBV13 with TRBJ1-1; D is uncertain. This receptor was identified in a young man in good health and CMV-seropositive. The sample was PBMCs. This CDR3 reads CASSFFDAGVAEAFF. In DNA, the CDR3 is TGTGCCAGCAGCTTTTTTGACGCAGGTGTCGCTGAAGCTTTCTTT. Looking up the rest from reference TRBV13 and TRBJ1-1 gives the full variable domain: AAGVIQSPRHLIKEKRETATLKCYPIPRHDTVYWYQQGPGQDPQFLISFYEKMQSDKGSIPDRFSAQQFSDYHSELNMSSLELGDSALYFCASSFFDAGVAEAFFGQGTRLTVV.